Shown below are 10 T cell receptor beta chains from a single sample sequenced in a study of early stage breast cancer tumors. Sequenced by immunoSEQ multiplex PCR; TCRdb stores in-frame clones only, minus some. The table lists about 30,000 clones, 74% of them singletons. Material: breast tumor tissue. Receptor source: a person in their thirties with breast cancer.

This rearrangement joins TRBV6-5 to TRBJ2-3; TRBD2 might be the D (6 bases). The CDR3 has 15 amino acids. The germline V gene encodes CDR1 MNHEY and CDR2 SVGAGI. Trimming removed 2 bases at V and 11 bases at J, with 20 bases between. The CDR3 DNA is TGTGCCAGCAGTTACGACGACCGGGGGATGGGGGTGCAGTATTTT. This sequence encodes CASSYDDRGMGVQYF.

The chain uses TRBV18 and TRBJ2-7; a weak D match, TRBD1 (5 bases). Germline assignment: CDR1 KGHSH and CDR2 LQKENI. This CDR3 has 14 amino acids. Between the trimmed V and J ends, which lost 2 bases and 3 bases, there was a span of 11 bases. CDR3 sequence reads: CASSPKNQGYEQYF. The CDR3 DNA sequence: TGTGCCAGCTCACCAAAGAACCAGGGCTACGAGCAGTACTTC.

The CDR3 protein is CASSIVAGGSTDTQYF. CDR3 in DNA: TGTGCCAGTAGTATAGTAGCGGGAGGTAGCACAGATACGCAGTATTTT. The V gene is TRBV19, the J gene TRBJ2-3; TRBD2 matches 10 bases. V lost 1 base to trimming and J lost 0 bases; unmatched junction nucleotides: 1. This CDR3 contains 16 residues. Germline V gene data show CDR1 as LNHDA and CDR2 as SQIVND (reference sequence).

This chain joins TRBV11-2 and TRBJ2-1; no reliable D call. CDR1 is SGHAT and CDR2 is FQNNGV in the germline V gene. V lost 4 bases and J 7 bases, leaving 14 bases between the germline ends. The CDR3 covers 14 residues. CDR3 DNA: TGTGCCAGCAGCTACCCGGGCGGACCGAATGAGCAGTTCTTC. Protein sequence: CASSYPGGPNEQFF.

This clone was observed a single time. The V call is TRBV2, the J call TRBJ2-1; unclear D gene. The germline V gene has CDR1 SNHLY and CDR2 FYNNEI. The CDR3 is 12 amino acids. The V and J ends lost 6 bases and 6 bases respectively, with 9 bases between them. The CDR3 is CASRASFNEQFF. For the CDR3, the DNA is TGTGCCAGCAGGGCCTCTTTCAATGAGCAGTTCTTC. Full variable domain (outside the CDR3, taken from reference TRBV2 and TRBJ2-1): EPEVTQTPSHQVTQMGQEVILRCVPISNHLYFYWYRQILGQKVEFLVSFYNNEISEKSEIFDDQFSVERPDGSNFTLKIRSTKLEDSAMYFCASRASFNEQFFGPGTRLTVL.

The CDR3 region has the DNA TGTGCCAGCAGACCCCAGGGACAGGGGGCAACTGAAGCTTTCTTT. It specifies CASRPQGQGATEAFF. The V and J genes are TRBV28 and TRBJ1-1, with TRBD1 matching 12 bases. CDR3 length: 15 residues. Unmatched junction bases numbered 7, after V lost 6 bases and J lost 5 bases. CDR1 MDHEN and CDR2 SYDVKM come from the germline V gene.

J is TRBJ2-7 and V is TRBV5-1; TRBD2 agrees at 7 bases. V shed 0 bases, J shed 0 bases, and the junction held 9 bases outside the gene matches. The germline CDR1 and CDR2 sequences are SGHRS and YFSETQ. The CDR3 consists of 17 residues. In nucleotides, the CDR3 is TGCGCCAGCAGCTTGGCCGCGGCGGGAGAGACCTCCTACGAGCAGTACTTC. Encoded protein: CASSLAAAGETSYEQYF.

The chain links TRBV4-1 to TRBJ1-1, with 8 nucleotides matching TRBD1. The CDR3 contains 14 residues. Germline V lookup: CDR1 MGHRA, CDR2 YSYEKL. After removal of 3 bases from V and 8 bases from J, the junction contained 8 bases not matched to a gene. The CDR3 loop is CASSHPGGDREAFF. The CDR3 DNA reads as TGCGCCAGCAGCCACCCCGGGGGGGACAGGGAAGCTTTCTTT.

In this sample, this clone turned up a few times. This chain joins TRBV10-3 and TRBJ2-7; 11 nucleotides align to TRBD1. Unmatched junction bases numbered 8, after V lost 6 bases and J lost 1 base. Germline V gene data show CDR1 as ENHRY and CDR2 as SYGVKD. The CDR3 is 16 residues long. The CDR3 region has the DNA TGTGCCATCAGCTGGCCCCGGGACAGGGGGTCCTACGAGCAGTACTTC. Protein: CAISWPRDRGSYEQYF.

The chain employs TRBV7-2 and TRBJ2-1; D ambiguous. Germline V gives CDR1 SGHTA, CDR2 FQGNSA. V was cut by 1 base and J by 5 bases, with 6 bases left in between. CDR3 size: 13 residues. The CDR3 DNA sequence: TGTGCCAGCAGCTTAGGGAGAAACAATGAGCAGTTCTTC. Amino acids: CASSLGRNNEQFF. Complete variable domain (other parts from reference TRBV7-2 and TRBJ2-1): GAGVSQSPSNKVTEKGKDVELRCDPISGHTALYWYRQSLGQGLEFLIYFQGNSAPDKSGLPSDRFSAERTGGSVSTLTIQRTQQEDSAVYLCASSLGRNNEQFFGPGTRLTVL.